Below, 6 T cell receptor beta chains from the same sample are listed, as sequenced in a study of T-cell reconstitution after alpha-beta-depleted transplantation in children. During its preparation, the TCRbeta library received unique molecular identifiers. Via MiXCR, TCRdb re-called the PCR reads, giving one row per CDR3 protein. This sample has fewer than 550,000 distinct CDR3 sequences, with around 10% found just once. Sequencing was performed on PBMCs, mostly from graft donor cells, taken 180 days after TCRalphabeta/CD19-depleted stem cell transplant. All receptors come from a female patient aged 2-9 years who had a stem cell transplant for aplastic anemia, so the T cells may come from the graft donor.

This rearrangement joins TRBV7-9 to TRBJ2-1; D unclear. The V end was cut by 11 bases, the J end by 6 bases, with 14 bases between. CDR1 SEHNR and CDR2 FQNEAQ come from the germline V gene (reference sequence). The CDR3 has 12 residues. The CDR3 nucleotides are TGTGCCTTCGGCGGCGGTGCCAATGAGCAGTTCTTC. Translation: CAFGGGANEQFF. Full variable domain (remainder filled in from reference TRBV7-9 and TRBJ2-1): DTGVSQNPRHKITKRGQNVTFRCDPISEHNRLYWYRQTLGQGPEFLTYFQNEAQLEKSRLLSDRFSAERPKGSFSTLEIQRTEQGDSAMYLCAFGGGANEQFFGPGTRLTVL.

On this clonotype itself: A much larger clone lies one base from this, so it may be a read error. This chain joins TRBV7-9 and TRBJ1-5; TRBD1 might be the D (6 bases). The V gene's germline CDR1 is SEHNR and CDR2 FQNEAQ (reference sequence). V was shortened by 1 base and J by 4 bases, with 8 bases between the two germline ends. The CDR3 sequence is 14 residues long. The CDR3: CASSLGQENQPQHF. The CDR3 nucleotides read TGTGCCAGCAGCTTAGGACAGGAGAATCAGCCCCAGCATTTT.

The sample holds many counts of this clonotype. J is TRBJ2-2 and V is TRBV10-3, with D maybe TRBD1 (6 bases). This CDR3 has 13 amino acids. Trimming cost V 10 bases and J 4 bases, with 13 bases left between them. The V gene's germline CDR1 is ENHRY and CDR2 SYGVKD. The DNA of the CDR3 is TGTGCCACCAACCTACAGGGCACCGGGGAGCTGTTTTTT. Translation: CATNLQGTGELFF.

The sample holds a few counts of this clonotype. This chain connects TRBV5-6 to TRBJ2-2; no reliable D call. Germline V lookup: CDR1 SGHDT, CDR2 YYEEEE. This CDR3 has 14 residues. Trimming pared 3 bases from V and 4 bases from J, leaving 10 bases between. This CDR3 reads CASSSQSITGELFF. The CDR3 DNA sequence: TGTGCCAGCAGCTCTCAGAGTATCACCGGGGAGCTGTTTTTT.

This chain joins TRBV14 and TRBJ2-3, with D possibly TRBD2 on 6 matching bases. In germline, CDR1 is SGHDN, CDR2 FVKESK. V was cut by 1 base and J by 4 bases, with 15 bases left in between. The CDR3 covers 16 residues. The CDR3, as DNA: TGTGCCAGCAGCCAAGTCAGGAGGGAGGAGGCAGATACGCAGTATTTT. As protein: CASSQVRREEADTQYF.

The V and J genes are TRBV29-1 and TRBJ2-7; perhaps TRBD1 as D (6 bases). Deletions cut 6 bases from V and 3 bases from J, with 18 bases between. From germline, CDR1 is SQVTM and CDR2 ANQGSEA. The CDR3 spans 14 residues. The CDR3 DNA is TGCAGCGTGGGGGTCACAGGGAGCTACTACGAGCAGTACTTC. Translation gives CSVGVTGSYYEQYF.